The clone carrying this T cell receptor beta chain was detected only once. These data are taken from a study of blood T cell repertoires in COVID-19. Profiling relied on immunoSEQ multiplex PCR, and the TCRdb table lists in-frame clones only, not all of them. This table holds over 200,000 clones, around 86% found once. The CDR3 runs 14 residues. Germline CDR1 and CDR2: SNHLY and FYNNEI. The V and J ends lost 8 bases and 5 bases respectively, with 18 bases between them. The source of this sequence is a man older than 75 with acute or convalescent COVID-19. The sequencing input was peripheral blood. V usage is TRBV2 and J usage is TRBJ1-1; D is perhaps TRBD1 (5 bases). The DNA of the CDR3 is TGTGCCAGCCTCCAACGCGGGGGTCGGACTGAAGCTTTCTTT. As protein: CASLQRGGRTEAFF.